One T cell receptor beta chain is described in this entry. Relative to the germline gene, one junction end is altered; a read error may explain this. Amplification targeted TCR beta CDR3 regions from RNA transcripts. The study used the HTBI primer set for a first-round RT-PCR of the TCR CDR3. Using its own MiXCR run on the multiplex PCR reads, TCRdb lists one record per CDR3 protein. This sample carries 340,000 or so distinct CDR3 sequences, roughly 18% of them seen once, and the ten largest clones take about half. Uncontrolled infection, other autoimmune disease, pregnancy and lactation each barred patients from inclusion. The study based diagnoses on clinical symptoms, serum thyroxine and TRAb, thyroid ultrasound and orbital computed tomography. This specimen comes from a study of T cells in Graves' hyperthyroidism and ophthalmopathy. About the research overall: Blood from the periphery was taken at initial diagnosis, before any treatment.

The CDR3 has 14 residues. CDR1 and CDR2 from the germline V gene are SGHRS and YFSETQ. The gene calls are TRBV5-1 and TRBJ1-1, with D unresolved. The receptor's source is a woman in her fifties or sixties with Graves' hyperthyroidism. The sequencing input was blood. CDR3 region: CASSANEMNIEAFF. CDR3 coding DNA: TGCGCCAGCAGCGCCAACGAAATGAACATTGAAGCTTTCTTT.